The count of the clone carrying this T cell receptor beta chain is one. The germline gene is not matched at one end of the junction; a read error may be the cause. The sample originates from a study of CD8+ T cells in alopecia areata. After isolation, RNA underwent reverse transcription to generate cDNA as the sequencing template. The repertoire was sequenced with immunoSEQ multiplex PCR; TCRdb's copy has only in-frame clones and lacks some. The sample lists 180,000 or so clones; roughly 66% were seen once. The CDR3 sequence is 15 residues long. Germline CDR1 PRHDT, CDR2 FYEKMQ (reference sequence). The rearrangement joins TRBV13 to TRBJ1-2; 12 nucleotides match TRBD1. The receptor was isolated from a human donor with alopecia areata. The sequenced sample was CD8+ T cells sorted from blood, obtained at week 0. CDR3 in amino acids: CASSLGTGGNYGYTF. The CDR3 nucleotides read TGTGCCAGCAGCCTAGGGACAGGGGGCAACTATGGCTACACCTTC.